This record concerns one T cell receptor (beta chain) sequence. This sample was included in a study of blood T cell repertoires in COVID-19. At the level of the study: The study drew acute and convalescent COVID-19 samples from the United States, Italy and Spain. Nucleic acid was either cDNA or gDNA, and it came from T cells, B-cell-depleted T cells, or PBMCs.

Per the original methods: Amplification with reference gene primers provided the estimates of nucleated cell counts. Produced via immunoSEQ multiplex PCR; TCRdb's table is partial and in-frame only. V and J calls and clone size are copied from that table; D and trimming were computed from the DNA. The table shows some 76,000 clones, with around 79% occurring only once. The CDR3 is 16 residues long. Trimming shortened V by 3 bases and J by 0 bases, and 13 bases separated the two germline ends. Germline V gives CDR1 SGHNT, CDR2 YYREEE (reference sequence). Sequencing was done on a sample of peripheral blood. The clonotype was recovered from a man aged 45 to 65 with acute or convalescent COVID-19. The chain joins TRBV5-4 to TRBJ1-3; D is unclear. DNA for the CDR3: TGTGCCAGCAGCTATGGGCCTTTTAGCTCTGGAAACACCATATATTTT. It is translated as CASSYGPFSSGNTIYF.